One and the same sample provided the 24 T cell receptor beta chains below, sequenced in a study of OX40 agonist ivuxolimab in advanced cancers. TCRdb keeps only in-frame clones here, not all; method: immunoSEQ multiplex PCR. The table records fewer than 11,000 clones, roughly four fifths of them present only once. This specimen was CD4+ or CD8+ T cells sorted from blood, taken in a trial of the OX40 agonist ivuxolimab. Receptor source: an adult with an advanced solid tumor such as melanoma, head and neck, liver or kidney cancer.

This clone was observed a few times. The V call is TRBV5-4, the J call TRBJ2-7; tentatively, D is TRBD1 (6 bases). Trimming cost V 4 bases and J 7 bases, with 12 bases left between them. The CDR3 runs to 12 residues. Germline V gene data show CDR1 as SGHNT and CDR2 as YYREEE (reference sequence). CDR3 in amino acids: CASSPDRNEQYF. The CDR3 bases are TGTGCCAGCAGCCCAGACAGGAATGAGCAGTACTTC.

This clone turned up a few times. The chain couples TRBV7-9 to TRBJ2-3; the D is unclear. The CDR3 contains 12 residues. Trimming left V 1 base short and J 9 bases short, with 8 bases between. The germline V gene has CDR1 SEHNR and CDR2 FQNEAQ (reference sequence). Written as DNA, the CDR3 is TGTGCCAGCAGCTTAGGGATTCAAACGCAGTATTTT. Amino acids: CASSLGIQTQYF.

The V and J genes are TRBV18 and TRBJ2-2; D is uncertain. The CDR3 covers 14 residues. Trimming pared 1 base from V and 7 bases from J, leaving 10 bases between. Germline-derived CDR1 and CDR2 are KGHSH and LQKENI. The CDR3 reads CASSPLAFDGELFF. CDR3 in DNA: TGTGCCAGCTCACCACTCGCATTCGACGGGGAGCTGTTTTTT.

Written as DNA, the CDR3 is TGTGCCAGCAGTGTCCAAGTAGGATACAATGAGCAGTTCTTC. This sequence encodes CASSVQVGYNEQFF. This chain joins TRBV27 and TRBJ2-1; no firm D call. The CDR3 has 14 residues. V was clipped by 5 bases and J by 4 bases, with 12 bases between them. Germline V lookup: CDR1 MNHEY, CDR2 SMNVEV (reference sequence).

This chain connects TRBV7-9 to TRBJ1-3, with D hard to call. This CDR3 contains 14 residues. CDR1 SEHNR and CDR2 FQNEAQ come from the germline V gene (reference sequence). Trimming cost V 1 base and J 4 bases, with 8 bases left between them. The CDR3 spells CASSLDRAGNTIYF. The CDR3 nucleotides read TGTGCCAGCAGCTTAGACCGGGCCGGAAACACCATATATTTT.

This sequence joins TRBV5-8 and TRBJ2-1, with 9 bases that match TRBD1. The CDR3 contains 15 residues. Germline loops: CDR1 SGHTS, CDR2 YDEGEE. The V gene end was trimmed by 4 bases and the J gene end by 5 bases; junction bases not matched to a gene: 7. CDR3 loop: CASSTDRGIHNEQFF. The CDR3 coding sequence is TGTGCCAGCAGCACGGACAGGGGCATTCACAATGAGCAGTTCTTC. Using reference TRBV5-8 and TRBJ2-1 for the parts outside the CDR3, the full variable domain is EAGVTQSPTHLIKTRGQQATLRCSPISGHTSVYWYQQALGLGLQFLLWYDEGEERNRGNFPPRFSGRQFPNYSSELNVNALELEDSALYLCASSTDRGIHNEQFFGPGTRLTVL.

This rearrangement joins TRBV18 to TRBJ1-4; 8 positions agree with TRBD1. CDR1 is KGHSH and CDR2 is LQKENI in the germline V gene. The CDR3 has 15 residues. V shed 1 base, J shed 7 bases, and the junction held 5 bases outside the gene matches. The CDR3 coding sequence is TGTGCCAGCTCACCACGACAGGGGTCAGGTGAAAAACTGTTTTTT. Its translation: CASSPRQGSGEKLFF.

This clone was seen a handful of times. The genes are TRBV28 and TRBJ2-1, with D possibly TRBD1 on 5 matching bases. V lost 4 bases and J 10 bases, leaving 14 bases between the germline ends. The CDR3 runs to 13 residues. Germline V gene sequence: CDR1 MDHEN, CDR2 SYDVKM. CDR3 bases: TGTGCCAGCAGTTCCTCAGGGTTCGGGGAGCAGTTCTTC. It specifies CASSSSGFGEQFF. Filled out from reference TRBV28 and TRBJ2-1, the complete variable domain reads DVKVTQSSRYLVKRTGEKVFLECVQDMDHENMFWYRQDPGLGLRLIYFSYDVKMKEKGDIPEGYSVSREKKERFSLILESASTNQTSMYLCASSSSGFGEQFFGPGTRLTVL.

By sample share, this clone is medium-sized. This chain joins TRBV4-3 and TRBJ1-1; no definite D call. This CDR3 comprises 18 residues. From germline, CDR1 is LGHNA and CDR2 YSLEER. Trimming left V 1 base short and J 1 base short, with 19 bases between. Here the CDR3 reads CASSQGLEPDGGNTEAFF. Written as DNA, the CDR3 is TGCGCCAGCAGCCAAGGACTTGAACCGGATGGAGGGAACACTGAAGCTTTCTTT.

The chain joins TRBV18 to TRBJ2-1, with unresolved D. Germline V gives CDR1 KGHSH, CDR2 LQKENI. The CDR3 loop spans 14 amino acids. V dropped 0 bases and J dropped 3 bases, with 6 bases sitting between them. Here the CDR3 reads CASSPPLNYNEQFF. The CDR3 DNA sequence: TGTGCCAGCTCACCACCTCTCAACTACAATGAGCAGTTCTTC.

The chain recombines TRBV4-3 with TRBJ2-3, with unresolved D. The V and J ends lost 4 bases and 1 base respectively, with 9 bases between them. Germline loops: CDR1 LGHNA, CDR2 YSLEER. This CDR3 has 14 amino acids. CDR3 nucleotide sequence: TGCGCCAGCAGCCCCAACCCTGGCACAGATACGCAGTATTTT. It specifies CASSPNPGTDTQYF.

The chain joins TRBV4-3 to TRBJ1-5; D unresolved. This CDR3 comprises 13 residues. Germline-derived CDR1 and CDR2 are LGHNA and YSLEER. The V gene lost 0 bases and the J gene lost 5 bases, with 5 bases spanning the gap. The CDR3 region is CASSQDLHQPQHF. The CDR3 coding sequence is TGCGCCAGCAGCCAAGATTTACATCAGCCCCAGCATTTT.

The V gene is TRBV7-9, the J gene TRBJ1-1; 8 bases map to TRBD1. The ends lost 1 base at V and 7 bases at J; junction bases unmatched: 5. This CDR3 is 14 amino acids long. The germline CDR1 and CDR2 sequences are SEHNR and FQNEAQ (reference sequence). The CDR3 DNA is TGTGCCAGCAGCTTAGTGTCGGGACAGGATGAAGCTTTCTTT. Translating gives CASSLVSGQDEAFF.

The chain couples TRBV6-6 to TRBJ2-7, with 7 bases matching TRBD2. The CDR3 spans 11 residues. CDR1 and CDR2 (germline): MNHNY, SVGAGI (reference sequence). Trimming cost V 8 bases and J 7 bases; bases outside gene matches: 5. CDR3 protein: CASGGGGEQYF. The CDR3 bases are TGTGCCAGCGGCGGGGGAGGGGAGCAGTACTTC.

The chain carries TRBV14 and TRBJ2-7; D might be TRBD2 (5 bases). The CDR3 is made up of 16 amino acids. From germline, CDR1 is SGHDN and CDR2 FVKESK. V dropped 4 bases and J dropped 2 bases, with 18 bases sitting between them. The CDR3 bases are TGTGCCAGCAGCCCCAGGTCCGGGATACAAGCCTACGAGCAGTACTTC. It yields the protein CASSPRSGIQAYEQYF.

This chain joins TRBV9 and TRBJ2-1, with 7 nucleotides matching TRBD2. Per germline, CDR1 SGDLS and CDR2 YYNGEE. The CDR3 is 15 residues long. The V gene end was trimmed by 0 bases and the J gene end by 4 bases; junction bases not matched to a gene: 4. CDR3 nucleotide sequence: TGTGCCAGCAGCGTAGGCCTAGCGGAGTACAATGAGCAGTTCTTC. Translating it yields CASSVGLAEYNEQFF.

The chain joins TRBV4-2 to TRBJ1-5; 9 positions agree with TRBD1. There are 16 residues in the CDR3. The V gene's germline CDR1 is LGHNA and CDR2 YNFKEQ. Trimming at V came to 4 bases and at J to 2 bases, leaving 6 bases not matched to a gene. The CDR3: CASSLEQGARNQPQHF. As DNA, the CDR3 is TGTGCCAGCAGCCTAGAACAGGGGGCTCGCAATCAGCCCCAGCATTTT.

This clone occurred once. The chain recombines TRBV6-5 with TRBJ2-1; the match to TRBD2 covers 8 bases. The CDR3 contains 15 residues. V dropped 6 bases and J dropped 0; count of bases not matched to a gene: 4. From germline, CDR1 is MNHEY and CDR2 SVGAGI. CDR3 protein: CASSQSGSSYNEQFF. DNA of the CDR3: TGTGCCAGCAGCCAGAGCGGGAGCTCCTACAATGAGCAGTTCTTC.

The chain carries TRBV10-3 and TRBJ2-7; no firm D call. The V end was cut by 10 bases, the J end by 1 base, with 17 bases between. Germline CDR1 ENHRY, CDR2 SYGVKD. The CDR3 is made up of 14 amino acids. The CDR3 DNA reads TGTGCCACCCAAACAGCCGCCCTTTCCTACGAGCAGTACTTC. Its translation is CATQTAALSYEQYF.

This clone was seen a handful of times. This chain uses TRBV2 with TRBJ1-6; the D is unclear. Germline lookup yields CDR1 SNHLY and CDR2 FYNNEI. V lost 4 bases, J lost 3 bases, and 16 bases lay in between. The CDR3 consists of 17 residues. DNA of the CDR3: TGTGCCAGCAGTGTCCTCGGCGTCCACCTCTATAATTCACCCCTCCACTTT. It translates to CASSVLGVHLYNSPLHF.

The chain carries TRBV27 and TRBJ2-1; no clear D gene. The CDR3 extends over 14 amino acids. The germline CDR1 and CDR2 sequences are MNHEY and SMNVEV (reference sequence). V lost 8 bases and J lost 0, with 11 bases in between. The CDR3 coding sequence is TGTGCCAGCTCGAGTTGGAGCTCCTACAATGAGCAGTTCTTC. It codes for CASSSWSSYNEQFF.

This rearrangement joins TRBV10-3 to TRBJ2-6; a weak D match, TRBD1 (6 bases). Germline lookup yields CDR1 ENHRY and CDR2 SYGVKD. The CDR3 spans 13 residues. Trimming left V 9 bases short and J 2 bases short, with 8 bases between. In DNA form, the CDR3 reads TGTGCCATACAGGGACCTGGGGCCAACGTCCTGACTTTC. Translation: CAIQGPGANVLTF.

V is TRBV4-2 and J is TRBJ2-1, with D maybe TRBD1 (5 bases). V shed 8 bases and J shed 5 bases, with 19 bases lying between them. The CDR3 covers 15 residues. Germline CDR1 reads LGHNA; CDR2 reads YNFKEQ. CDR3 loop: CASSFMATANNEQFF. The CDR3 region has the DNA TGTGCCAGCTCGTTCATGGCGACAGCCAACAATGAGCAGTTCTTC.

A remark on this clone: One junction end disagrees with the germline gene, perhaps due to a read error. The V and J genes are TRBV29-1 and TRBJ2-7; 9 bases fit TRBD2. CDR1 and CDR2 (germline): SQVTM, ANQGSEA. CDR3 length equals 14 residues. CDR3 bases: TGCAGCATTGAGGTAGCGGGGGCACCCTACGAGCAGTACTTC. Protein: CSIEVAGAPYEQYF.